These 19 T cell receptor beta chains were sequenced from one sample in a study of early T cells in non-severe SARS-CoV-2 infection. A single record per CDR3 protein comes from TCRdb applying MiXCR to the 5' RACE reads. Among about 80,000 distinct CDR3 sequences listed, 12% were seen once. Sample: whole blood, taken at baseline. Every receptor here comes from an adult who was a healthcare worker with PCR-confirmed SARS-CoV-2 infection or an uninfected control (not recorded which). The donor label of this sample is uncertain.

CDR3 nucleotide sequence: TGTGCCAGTAACCGTCATGAGATCGGGGAGCTGTTTTTT. This sequence encodes CASNRHEIGELFF. The chain uses TRBV19 and TRBJ2-2; no clear D gene. V was clipped by 7 bases and J by 7 bases, with 13 bases between them. CDR3 length: 13 amino acids. CDR1 LNHDA and CDR2 SQIVND come from the germline V gene (reference sequence).

The sample holds a few counts of this clonotype. The J gene is TRBJ2-3, the V gene TRBV12-3 or TRBV12-4; TRBD1 matches at 7 bases. CDR3 length: 15 amino acids. J lost 3 bases, V lost 1 base, and 4 bases had no gene match. For the CDR3, the DNA is TGTGCCAGCAGTTTAGGTGACAGGGTTACAGATACGCAGTATTTT. It translates to CASSLGDRVTDTQYF.

This clonotype was detected only a few times. The chain uses TRBV7-8 and TRBJ2-1; a possible D gene is TRBD2 (6 bases). Germline values: CDR1 SGHVS, CDR2 FQNEAQ. V lost 5 bases and J 7 bases, leaving 18 bases between the germline ends. There are 15 residues in the CDR3. The CDR3 DNA reads as TGTGCCAGCAGCGCCCGGGCGGGGCGGGTAAATGAGCAGTTCTTC. Amino acids: CASSARAGRVNEQFF.

This clonotype was found many times. The CDR3 here is CASSRGQVLLYYGYTF. The CDR3 DNA sequence: TGTGCCAGTAGCCGGGGACAGGTCCTTCTCTACTATGGCTACACCTTC. The chain joins TRBV19 to TRBJ1-2; 8 nucleotides line up with TRBD1. This CDR3 comprises 16 residues. Germline V lookup: CDR1 LNHDA, CDR2 SQIVND (reference sequence). V shed 6 bases and J 3 bases; nucleotides not matched to a gene: 12.

J is TRBJ2-5 and V is TRBV21-1. TRBV21-1 is given as a pseudogene. CDR3 length: 14 residues. The CDR3 region has the DNA TGTGCCAGCAGCAACTTTGACATCCCAGAGACCCAGTACTTC. Amino acid sequence: CASSNFDIPETQYF.

There are a few counts of this clonotype. The rearrangement joins TRBV6-5 to TRBJ1-1; D remains ambiguous. Germline loops: CDR1 MNHEY, CDR2 SVGAGI. The V end was cut by 6 bases, the J end by 1 base, with 6 bases between. The CDR3 contains 12 residues. As DNA, the CDR3 is TGTGCCAGCAGCCGACCGAACACTGAAGCTTTCTTT. Its protein is CASSRPNTEAFF.

V is TRBV11-2 and J is TRBJ2-7, with D perhaps matching TRBD1 (6 bases). V dropped 3 bases and J dropped 2 bases, with 20 bases sitting between them. The germline V gene has CDR1 SGHAT and CDR2 FQNNGV. The CDR3 covers 17 residues. CDR3 amino acids: CASSFRRLLDRPYEQYF. The CDR3 DNA follows: TGTGCCAGCAGCTTCCGTAGGCTTCTCGACAGGCCCTACGAGCAGTACTTC.

The rearrangement uses TRBV2 and TRBJ1-2, with 11 nucleotides matching TRBD1. This CDR3 comprises 15 residues. J was trimmed by 8 bases and V by 4 bases; bases with no gene match: 9. In germline, CDR1 is SNHLY, CDR2 FYNNEI. The CDR3 region is CASSGTGGAYRGYTF. As DNA, the CDR3 is TGTGCCAGCAGTGGGACAGGGGGCGCTTATCGCGGCTACACCTTC. Full variable domain (outside the CDR3, taken from reference TRBV2 and TRBJ1-2): EPEVTQTPSHQVTQMGQEVILRCVPISNHLYFYWYRQILGQKVEFLVSFYNNEISEKSEIFDDQFSVERPDGSNFTLKIRSTKLEDSAMYFCASSGTGGAYRGYTFGSGTRLTVV.

The genes are TRBV12-3 or TRBV12-4 and TRBJ2-7, with TRBD1 matching 7 bases. The J segment lost 2 bases and the V segment lost 6 bases, leaving 4 bases of the junction unmatched. The CDR3 extends over 13 amino acids. DNA of the CDR3: TGTGCCAGCAGGTATGGGACAGCCTACGAGCAGTACTTC. This codes for CASRYGTAYEQYF.

This rearrangement joins TRBV15 to TRBJ2-7; D perhaps matches TRBD2 (6 bases). Trimming removed 1 base at V and 1 base at J, with 29 bases between. The CDR3 is 21 residues long. The germline V gene has CDR1 LNHNV and CDR2 YYDKDF (reference sequence). The CDR3 nucleotides read TGTGCCACCAGCAGAGGAATTTCACGCGGTTTTAGGGGACTCGCGTCCTACGAGCAGTACTTC. Translated: CATSRGISRGFRGLASYEQYF.

This clonotype was counted between two and nine times. The chain joins TRBV7-9 to TRBJ2-5; no definite D call. The CDR3 totals 10 residues. Germline CDR1 is SEHNR and CDR2 is FQNEAQ (reference sequence). Trimming took off 10 bases at V and 7 bases at J, with 10 bases between the two ends. CDR3 coding DNA: TGTGCCATAAGTTCCGGGACCCAGTACTTC. Its translation is CAISSGTQYF.

V usage is TRBV3-1 and J usage is TRBJ2-2; either TRBD1 or TRBD2 may supply D (5 bases each). CDR3 length: 14 residues. V was shortened by 6 bases and J by 2 bases, with 10 bases between the two germline ends. Germline CDR1 and CDR2: LGHDT and YNNKEL (reference sequence). CDR3 bases: TGTGCCAGCAGACCGGGACCCAACACCGGGGAGCTGTTTTTT. It yields the protein CASRPGPNTGELFF.

This clonotype has at least ten counts. The chain carries TRBV7-8 and TRBJ2-1; TRBD2 aligns across 13 bases. Germline values: CDR1 SGHVS, CDR2 FQNEAQ. This CDR3 has 18 amino acids. Germline trimming cut 2 bases from V and 6 bases from J; bases unmatched to any gene: 10. Here the CDR3 reads CASSLPRLAGGVGNEQFF. In nucleotides, the CDR3 is TGTGCCAGCAGCTTACCCCGACTAGCGGGAGGAGTGGGCAATGAGCAGTTCTTC.

This clonotype was detected ten times or more. V gene TRBV6-5 combines with J gene TRBJ2-5, with D unclear. Germline CDR1 and CDR2: MNHEY and SVGAGI. The germline V and J ends were trimmed by 2 bases and 5 bases, with 9 bases remaining between them. The CDR3 extends over 13 amino acids. The CDR3 DNA sequence: TGTGCCAGCAGTTACGCCGGCTGGGAGACCCAGTACTTC. It translates to CASSYAGWETQYF.

This chain joins TRBV2 and TRBJ1-5, with TRBD1 matching over 7 bases. The CDR3 runs to 14 residues. The germline CDR1 and CDR2 sequences are SNHLY and FYNNEI. The V gene end was trimmed by 5 bases and the J gene end by 5 bases; junction bases not matched to a gene: 6. The CDR3 loop reads CASSPFQGDQPQHF. DNA of the CDR3: TGTGCCAGCAGTCCCTTCCAGGGGGATCAGCCCCAGCATTTT.

This clonotype occurred a few times. The rearrangement links TRBV2 to TRBJ2-1, with 9 bases fitting TRBD2. Per the germline V gene, CDR1 is SNHLY and CDR2 is FYNNEI. With 6 bases clipped from V and 4 bases from J, the junction kept 7 bases outside the gene matches. This CDR3 is built from 15 residues. As DNA, the CDR3 is TGTGCCAGCAGCTCTCTAGCGGGAACGTACAATGAGCAGTTCTTC. Translated, it gives CASSSLAGTYNEQFF.

CDR3 DNA: TGTGCCAGCAGCTTAGATGGCACATCCGGGACTGAAGCTTTCTTT. Translated, it gives CASSLDGTSGTEAFF. The V gene is TRBV11-3, the J gene TRBJ1-1; D not certain. CDR1 and CDR2 (germline): SGHNT, YENEEA. V lost 0 bases and J lost 5, with 13 bases in between. The CDR3 sequence is 15 residues long.

V is TRBV29-1 and J is TRBJ2-7; D is possibly TRBD2 (5 bases). The CDR3 consists of 13 residues. Looked up from germline, CDR1 is SQVTM and CDR2 is ANQGSEA. V lost 7 bases to trimming and J lost 4 bases, with 17 bases between them. CDR3 DNA: TGCAGCGCCCTAGGGAGTCCCGGGTACGAGCAGTACTTC. Translated, it gives CSALGSPGYEQYF.

The rearrangement uses TRBV29-1 and TRBJ2-2, with TRBD2 matching 7 bases. The trim removed 0 bases at V and 3 bases at J, leaving 7 bases unmatched. This CDR3 is built from 16 residues. The V gene's germline CDR1 is SQVTM and CDR2 ANQGSEA. The CDR3 is CSVEDPAGRYTGELFF. In nucleotides, the CDR3 is TGCAGCGTTGAAGATCCAGCGGGGCGTTACACCGGGGAGCTGTTTTTT.